This T cell receptor beta chain came from a study of cytomegalovirus exposure and HLA in healthy donors. Study overall: The approximately 670 first-cohort repertoires and the approximately 110 validation repertoires shared the same platform, a later analysis reported.

On this clone: What it recognizes is unknown.

Germline V gene sequence: CDR1 SNHLY, CDR2 FYNNEI. This CDR3 region has 13 residues. The V end was cut by 4 bases, the J end by 1 base, with 7 bases between. Only in-frame clones appear in the TCRdb table, and some are missing; sequencing was by immunoSEQ multiplex PCR. The sample records about 400,000 clones, about nine tenths being singletons. Study-wide results and caveats: Within the approximately 120 validation repertoires, first-cohort TCR clusters tended to co-occur, according to a later analysis.

This TCR was recovered from a woman between 18 and 29 years old in good health and CMV-seronegative. The gene calls are TRBV2 and TRBJ1-2, with D perhaps matching TRBD1 (5 bases). The sample consisted of PBMCs. CDR3: CASSVQDNYGYTF. Here the CDR3 DNA reads TGTGCCAGCAGTGTACAGGATAACTATGGCTACACCTTC.